These 10 T cell receptor beta chains were sequenced from one sample in a study of shared clonotypes between healthy human individuals. Profiled with immunoSEQ multiplex PCR; TCRdb holds only in-frame clones, not every one. The profile shows approximately 1.5 million clones, nearly 99% of them singletons. Input material: naive CD4+ T cells sorted from blood. As for subset: CD45RA+ positively selected. The receptors shown here come from a man aged 25 to 40 in good health.

Concerning this clone: In the same sample, other DNA sequences code for this CDR3. The chain is built from TRBV5-1 and TRBJ2-5, with D possibly matching TRBD1 (6 bases). Trimming left V 2 bases short and J 3 bases short, with 8 bases between. The CDR3 extends over 13 amino acids. Germline assignment: CDR1 SGHRS and CDR2 YFSETQ. CDR3 sequence reads: CASSLQGKETQYF. The CDR3 DNA is TGCGCCAGCAGCTTACAGGGAAAAGAGACCCAGTACTTC.

The rearrangement links TRBV6-1 to TRBJ1-4; D unclear. V was pared by 5 bases and J by 2 bases, with 12 bases between. CDR1 is MNHNS and CDR2 is SASEGT in the germline V gene. The CDR3 has 15 amino acids. The CDR3 reads CASSPPGSTNEKLFF. The DNA for the CDR3 is TGTGCCAGCAGTCCCCCAGGATCCACTAATGAAAAACTGTTTTTT.

The J gene is TRBJ2-1, the V gene TRBV6-5; D is ambiguous. Between the trimmed V and J ends, which lost 6 bases and 0 bases, there was a span of 9 bases. Germline V gene data show CDR1 as MNHEY and CDR2 as SVGAGI. This CDR3 contains 14 residues. The CDR3 bases are TGTGCCAGCAGGAAAGGGCCCTCCTACAATGAGCAGTTCTTC. Residues: CASRKGPSYNEQFF.

CDR3 sequence reads: CASSSRGRGLNEQYF. The CDR3 coding sequence is TGTGCCAGCAGCAGCCGGGGCAGGGGGTTAAACGAGCAGTACTTC. The J gene is TRBJ2-7, the V gene TRBV7-2; 7 bases align to TRBD1. The V segment lost 5 bases and the J segment 5 bases; nucleotides outside the gene matches: 12. CDR1 SGHTA and CDR2 FQGNSA come from the germline V gene. The CDR3 is 15 residues long.

This chain uses TRBV10-3 with TRBJ2-7; 9 bases match TRBD2. There are 14 residues in the CDR3. Germline CDR1 is ENHRY and CDR2 is SYGVKD. The V segment lost 2 bases and the J segment 2 bases; nucleotides outside the gene matches: 1. The CDR3 loop reads CAISEASGTYEQYF. CDR3 in DNA: TGTGCCATCAGTGAGGCTAGCGGGACCTACGAGCAGTACTTC.

The chain is built from TRBV18 and TRBJ2-3, with D tentatively TRBD1 (6 bases). This CDR3 is built from 15 residues. V gave up 0 bases and J gave up 2 bases, with 9 bases separating them. CDR1 and CDR2 from the germline V gene are KGHSH and LQKENI. The CDR3 here is CASSPPWDNTDTQYF. The CDR3 coding sequence is TGTGCCAGCTCACCACCCTGGGACAACACAGATACGCAGTATTTT.

The rearrangement joins TRBV2 to TRBJ2-7, with TRBD2 matching over 9 bases. Germline trimming cut 9 bases from V and 0 bases from J; bases unmatched to any gene: 9. Germline V gene data show CDR1 as SNHLY and CDR2 as FYNNEI. This CDR3 has 15 residues. The CDR3 is CARGALSGSSYEQYF. The DNA of the CDR3 is TGTGCCAGGGGGGCACTTAGCGGGAGCTCCTACGAGCAGTACTTC. Full variable domain (rest looked up from reference TRBV2 and TRBJ2-7): EPEVTQTPSHQVTQMGQEVILRCVPISNHLYFYWYRQILGQKVEFLVSFYNNEISEKSEIFDDQFSVERPDGSNFTLKIRSTKLEDSAMYFCARGALSGSSYEQYFGPGTRLTVT.

The chain couples TRBV6-1 to TRBJ2-2, with a possible D match to TRBD1 (5 bases). The V and J ends lost 4 bases and 3 bases respectively, with 9 bases between them. Germline CDR1 and CDR2: MNHNS and SASEGT. This CDR3 spans 14 amino acids. The DNA of the CDR3 is TGTGCCAGCAGTGCTTTGGGGCACACCGGGGAGCTGTTTTTT. Its translation is CASSALGHTGELFF.

The V gene is TRBV10-2, the J gene TRBJ2-3; TRBD2 matches 11 bases. After removal of 5 bases from V and 5 bases from J, the junction contained 6 bases not matched to a gene. The CDR3 has 15 amino acids. In germline, CDR1 is WSHSY, CDR2 SAAADI. The CDR3 DNA is TGCGCCAGCAGTATACTAGCGGGAGTAGGAGATACGCAGTATTTT. Translating it yields CASSILAGVGDTQYF.

V gene TRBV5-5 combines with J gene TRBJ2-3; 8 nucleotides agree with TRBD2. CDR1 is SGHKS and CDR2 is YYEKEE in the germline V gene (reference sequence). Trimming cost V 4 bases and J 5 bases; bases outside gene matches: 12. The CDR3 length is 16 residues. The CDR3 reads CASSPTSGAGGDTQYF. The CDR3 bases are TGTGCCAGCAGCCCAACCTCAGGGGCGGGGGGAGATACGCAGTATTTT. The full variable domain, rest sourced from reference TRBV5-5 and TRBJ2-3, is DAGVTQSPTHLIKTRGQQVTLRCSPISGHKSVSWYQQVLGQGPQFIFQYYEKEERGRGNFPDRFSARQFPNYSSELNVNALLLGDSALYLCASSPTSGAGGDTQYFGPGTRLTVL.